These T cell receptor beta chains were read from a single sample in a study of shared clonotypes between healthy human individuals. Clones were sequenced by immunoSEQ multiplex PCR, and TCRdb holds only the in-frame ones, with some missing. This table holds around 990,000 clones, 70% to 80% found once. The sample taken for sequencing was memory CD4+ T cells from PBMCs. The receptors come from a man aged 18 to 29 in good health. Some clones in this sample may be carry-over from other donors' samples. Each CDR3 is given with its conserved first and last residue. The order of the fields is V gene, clone size, D gene, J gene, CDR3 protein, CDR3 DNA. The D gene is left open where the match is weak. A row's size may be missing; if present it is once, few, many or a size class.

V gene: TRBV7-6; clone size: once; D gene: NA; J gene: TRBJ2-3; CDR3 protein: CASSPPARTDTQYF; CDR3 DNA: TGTGCCAGCAGCCCCCCGGCTCGCACAGATACGCAGTATTTT
V gene: TRBV4-2; clone size: NA; D gene: NA; J gene: TRBJ1-2; CDR3 protein: CASSQDREGRGDGYTF; CDR3 DNA: TGTGCCAGCAGCCAAGATCGCGAGGGCAGGGGTGATGGCTACACCTTC
V gene: TRBV9; clone size: NA; D gene: TRBD1; J gene: TRBJ1-1; CDR3 protein: CASSVTGGLGNTEAFF; CDR3 DNA: TGTGCCAGCAGCGTAACAGGGGGCTTGGGGAACACTGAAGCTTTCTTT
V gene: TRBV4-1; clone size: NA; D gene: TRBD2; J gene: TRBJ2-1; CDR3 protein: CASSQAISSGRFYNEQFF; CDR3 DNA: TGCGCCAGCAGCCAAGCCATTTCTAGCGGGAGGTTCTACAATGAGCAGTTCTTC
V gene: TRBV6-6; clone size: once; D gene: TRBD2; J gene: TRBJ2-1; CDR3 protein: CASSYDGRANNEQFF; CDR3 DNA: TGTGCCAGCAGTTACGACGGGAGGGCCAACAATGAGCAGTTCTTC
V gene: TRBV14; clone size: NA; D gene: NA; J gene: TRBJ2-7; CDR3 protein: CASSQDPGRSYEQYF; CDR3 DNA: TGTGCCAGCAGCCAAGACCCGGGGCGCTCCTACGAGCAGTACTTC
V gene: TRBV9; clone size: NA; D gene: NA; J gene: TRBJ2-7; CDR3 protein: CASSPTPILSEQYF; CDR3 DNA: TGTGCCAGCAGCCCCACCCCCATCCTGAGCGAGCAGTACTTC
V gene: TRBV7-6; clone size: NA; D gene: NA; J gene: TRBJ2-6; CDR3 protein: CASRTAGPVTF; CDR3 DNA: TGTGCCAGCAGAACGGCCGGGCCAGTGACTTTC
V gene: TRBV6-1; clone size: NA; D gene: NA; J gene: TRBJ2-4; CDR3 protein: CASRGTGSIQYF; CDR3 DNA: TGTGCCAGCAGGGGGACTGGTAGCATTCAGTACTTC
V gene: TRBV7-9; clone size: once; D gene: TRBD1; J gene: TRBJ1-3; CDR3 protein: CASSLTGGPGNTIYF; CDR3 DNA: TGTGCCAGCAGCTTAACAGGGGGCCCTGGAAACACCATATATTTT
V gene: TRBV28; clone size: NA; D gene: NA; J gene: TRBJ1-2; CDR3 protein: CASSFSGPHYGYTF; CDR3 DNA: TGTGCCAGCAGTTTCTCAGGACCCCACTATGGCTACACCTTC
V gene: TRBV11-3; clone size: NA; D gene: NA; J gene: TRBJ2-3; CDR3 protein: CASSWGGSTDTQYF; CDR3 DNA: TGTGCCAGCAGCTGGGGCGGCAGCACAGATACGCAGTATTTT
V gene: TRBV19; clone size: NA; D gene: TRBD2; J gene: TRBJ2-5; CDR3 protein: CASRPNGGETQYF; CDR3 DNA: TGTGCCAGTAGACCTAACGGGGGGGAGACCCAGTACTTC
V gene: TRBV28; clone size: NA; D gene: NA; J gene: TRBJ1-2; CDR3 protein: CASKGVRWYGYTF; CDR3 DNA: TGTGCCAGCAAAGGGGTGAGGTGGTATGGCTACACCTTC
V gene: TRBV28; clone size: NA; D gene: TRBD1; J gene: TRBJ1-1; CDR3 protein: CASSLSQGVGTEAFF; CDR3 DNA: TGTGCCAGCAGTTTATCCCAGGGGGTAGGAACTGAAGCTTTCTTT
V gene: TRBV7-8; clone size: NA; D gene: NA; J gene: TRBJ1-5; CDR3 protein: CASSLPGYQPQHF; CDR3 DNA: TGTGCCAGCAGCTTACCGGGGTATCAGCCCCAGCATTTT
V gene: TRBV5-6; clone size: NA; D gene: NA; J gene: TRBJ2-1; CDR3 protein: CASSFPPGDEQFF; CDR3 DNA: TGTGCCAGCAGCTTCCCCCCCGGGGATGAGCAGTTCTTC
V gene: TRBV19; clone size: few; D gene: TRBD1; J gene: TRBJ2-1; CDR3 protein: CASSMRTGNVENEQFF; CDR3 DNA: TGTGCCAGTAGTATGAGGACAGGGAACGTGGAGAATGAGCAGTTCTTC
V gene: TRBV11-3; clone size: NA; D gene: NA; J gene: TRBJ2-1; CDR3 protein: CASSREGTELYNEQFF; CDR3 DNA: TGTGCCAGCAGCCGGGAGGGGACAGAGCTCTACAATGAGCAGTTCTTC
V gene: TRBV5-1; clone size: NA; D gene: NA; J gene: TRBJ2-1; CDR3 protein: CASSPSGGGNEQFF; CDR3 DNA: TGCGCCAGCAGCCCCAGCGGCGGCGGCAATGAGCAGTTCTTC
V gene: TRBV29-1; clone size: NA; D gene: TRBD1; J gene: TRBJ2-2; CDR3 protein: CSVYRGLGTGELFF; CDR3 DNA: TGCAGCGTTTACAGGGGGCTGGGGACCGGGGAGCTGTTTTTT
V gene: TRBV6-4; clone size: few; D gene: NA; J gene: TRBJ1-5; CDR3 protein: CVPRRAGHTNQPQHF; CDR3 DNA: TGTGTCCCAAGACGGGCAGGGCACACGAATCAGCCCCAGCATTTT
V gene: TRBV4-3; clone size: NA; D gene: TRBD1; J gene: TRBJ2-1; CDR3 protein: CASSQAYRGSGNEQFF; CDR3 DNA: TGCGCCAGCAGCCAAGCTTACAGGGGGTCGGGTAATGAGCAGTTCTTC
V gene: TRBV27; clone size: NA; D gene: NA; J gene: TRBJ2-1; CDR3 protein: CASSPSVRGPGVKNEQFF; CDR3 DNA: TGTGCCAGCAGTCCCTCCGTACGAGGCCCCGGAGTAAAAAATGAGCAGTTCTTC
V gene: TRBV7-2; clone size: NA; D gene: NA; J gene: TRBJ1-1; CDR3 protein: CASSYKKGFEAFF; CDR3 DNA: TGTGCCAGCAGCTATAAGAAAGGCTTTGAAGCTTTCTTT
V gene: TRBV28; clone size: NA; D gene: NA; J gene: TRBJ2-5; CDR3 protein: CASSLSGRETQYF; CDR3 DNA: TGTGCCAGCAGTTTATCAGGTCGGGAGACCCAGTACTTC